The 17 T cell receptor beta chains listed next were all sequenced from one sample in a study of response to subunit inactivated influenza vaccine. Using its own MiXCR run on the RT-PCR reads, TCRdb lists one record per CDR3 protein. The data show approximately 500,000 distinct CDR3 sequences, 10% to 15% seen once. The sequences come from PBMCs from blood, collected around seven weeks after vaccination. These receptors all come from a man aged 50-60 years who received an inactivated influenza vaccine.

V usage is TRBV4-3 and J usage is TRBJ1-4; D may be TRBD1 (6 bases). Germline V CDR1 and CDR2: LGHNA, YSLEER. With 5 bases removed from V and 0 bases from J, the gap between germline ends came to 10 bases. CDR3 length: 15 residues. The CDR3 nucleotides read TGCGCCAGCAGCAAGTACAGGGCAACTAATGAAAAACTGTTTTTT. This gives the protein CASSKYRATNEKLFF.

Only a few counts were recorded for this clonotype. The chain is built from TRBV20-1 and TRBJ2-2, with 7 bases identical to TRBD1. CDR1 is DFQATT and CDR2 is SNEGSKA in the germline V gene (reference sequence). This CDR3 region has 13 residues. V lost 5 bases and J lost 2; bases outside the gene matches: 2. The chain's CDR3 is CSAWDSNTGELFF. For the CDR3, the DNA is TGCAGTGCTTGGGACAGTAACACCGGGGAGCTGTTTTTT.

The chain combines TRBV24-1 with TRBJ2-2; 8 nucleotides agree with TRBD2. This CDR3 region has 17 residues. From germline, CDR1 is KGHDR and CDR2 SFDVKD. The J segment lost 2 bases and the V segment lost 2 bases, leaving 6 bases of the junction unmatched. CDR3 coding DNA: TGTGCCACCAGTGATTACCGGGGGGGGGCCAACACCGGGGAGCTGTTTTTT. This sequence encodes CATSDYRGGANTGELFF.

The V call is TRBV29-1, the J call TRBJ1-2, with a weak D call TRBD1 (5 bases). This CDR3 spans 14 amino acids. Germline values: CDR1 SQVTM, CDR2 ANQGSEA. Deletions cut 3 bases from V and 4 bases from J, with 15 bases between. The CDR3 nucleotides read TGCAGCGTTGAGTCCGGGGGTCTCCTCTATGGCTACACCTTC. Translating it yields CSVESGGLLYGYTF.

The sample holds many counts of this clonotype. V is TRBV29-1 and J is TRBJ2-7; D gene uncertain. The CDR3 is 12 amino acids. Germline CDR1 SQVTM, CDR2 ANQGSEA. Trimming took off 7 bases at V and 6 bases at J, with 16 bases between the two ends. The CDR3 region has the DNA TGCAGCGGTTCCCAATCTACCGGCGAGCAGTACTTC. Its protein product is CSGSQSTGEQYF.

This clonotype has a handful of counts. The chain employs TRBV10-3 and TRBJ2-7; possibly TRBD1 for D (8 bases). The V end was cut by 7 bases, the J end by 4 bases, with 26 bases between. CDR3 length equals 17 residues. Per germline, CDR1 ENHRY and CDR2 SYGVKD. CDR3 nucleotide sequence: TGTGCCATCAAGTCTTATAGGGGGGGACAGGATACATACGAGCAGTACTTC. It translates to CAIKSYRGGQDTYEQYF.

This clonotype was seen a handful of times. The V call is TRBV12-3 or TRBV12-4, the J call TRBJ2-1, with D perhaps TRBD1 or TRBD2 (6 bases each). Trimming stripped 5 bases from V and 10 bases from J, with 15 bases between. The CDR3 has 13 residues. This CDR3 is CASSPGAGFEQFF. CDR3 nucleotides: TGTGCCAGCAGTCCAGGGGCGGGATTCGAGCAGTTCTTC.

The rearrangement links TRBV12-3 or TRBV12-4 to TRBJ2-1, with 15 bases that match TRBD2. Germline trimming cut 2 bases from V and 3 bases from J; bases unmatched to any gene: 17. The CDR3 is 22 amino acids. The CDR3 sequence: CASSLRGGSGTSGRSRYNEQFF. In DNA, the CDR3 is TGTGCCAGCAGTTTACGTGGGGGGAGTGGGACTAGCGGGAGGAGCCGCTACAATGAGCAGTTCTTC.

This clonotype was recorded a few times. The J gene is TRBJ2-3, the V gene TRBV28, with TRBD2 matching 13 bases. This CDR3 has 16 amino acids. Germline V gene sequence: CDR1 MDHEN, CDR2 SYDVKM. V shed 2 bases and J 7 bases; nucleotides not matched to a gene: 6. CDR3 coding DNA: TGTGCCAGCAGTTTACCAACTAGCGGGGGGGCTTATACGCAGTATTTT. Its protein product is CASSLPTSGGAYTQYF.

The table lists this clonotype with a few counts. This chain joins TRBV4-2 and TRBJ2-4, with D possibly matching TRBD1 (6 bases). The CDR3 is made up of 14 amino acids. Germline-derived CDR1 and CDR2 are LGHNA and YNFKEQ. The V end was cut by 0 bases, the J end by 7 bases, with 10 bases between. The CDR3 coding sequence is TGTGCCAGCAGCCAAGACCAGGGGTTGAACATTCAGTACTTC. Its protein is CASSQDQGLNIQYF.

This clonotype was picked up a small number of times. The V gene is TRBV15, the J gene TRBJ2-3; maybe TRBD2 (5 bases). This CDR3 is 16 amino acids long. V lost 0 bases and J 1 base, leaving 11 bases between the germline ends. Germline V gene data show CDR1 as LNHNV and CDR2 as YYDKDF (reference sequence). The CDR3 region has the DNA TGTGCCACCAGCAGAGATAGAGGGCCGCGCACAGATACGCAGTATTTT. It is translated as CATSRDRGPRTDTQYF.

This clonotype turned up a few times. The genes are TRBV4-2 and TRBJ2-1, with 7 bases that match TRBD2. Per germline, CDR1 LGHNA and CDR2 YNFKEQ. The CDR3 is 15 amino acids. V shed 0 bases and J 9 bases; nucleotides not matched to a gene: 8. CDR3 in DNA: TGTGCCAGCAGCCAAGATTCAACTAGCGCGGTTGAGCAGTTCTTC. Protein product: CASSQDSTSAVEQFF.

This clonotype has a handful of counts. This chain uses TRBV6-1 with TRBJ2-7, with D maybe TRBD2 (5 bases). This CDR3 region has 17 residues. CDR1 is MNHNS, CDR2 SASEGT, per germline. The V end lost 6 bases, the J end lost 2 bases, and 23 bases lay between the germline ends. CDR3 nucleotide sequence: TGTGCCAGCAGACGGGATTTTTCAACTCAAGCGACCTACGAGCAGTACTTC. Translated: CASRRDFSTQATYEQYF.

This chain links TRBV6-6 with TRBJ2-7; no clear D gene. The V gene's germline CDR1 is MNHNY and CDR2 SVGAGI (reference sequence). Trimming took off 5 bases at V and 2 bases at J, with 10 bases between the two ends. The CDR3 has 13 residues. CDR3 nucleotide sequence: TGTGCCAGCAGTCAACCGGAAACCTACGAGCAGTACTTC. Its protein is CASSQPETYEQYF.

In DNA, the CDR3 is TGTGCCAGCAGCTTAGGTACCACAGGGTTCCCCATGAACACTGAAGCTTTCTTT. It encodes CASSLGTTGFPMNTEAFF. V usage is TRBV11-1 and J usage is TRBJ1-1; TRBD1 is a possible D gene (6 bases). Trimming removed 1 base at V and 0 bases at J, with 18 bases between. CDR3 length: 18 amino acids. Germline-derived CDR1 and CDR2 are SGHAT and FQDESV (reference sequence).

This clonotype was observed a handful of times. The chain links TRBV5-4 to TRBJ2-1; tentatively, D is TRBD1 or TRBD2 (6 bases each). The V gene lost 0 bases and the J gene lost 0 bases, with 19 bases spanning the gap. Germline V lookup: CDR1 SGHNT, CDR2 YYREEE (reference sequence). The CDR3 length is 19 residues. The CDR3 loop reads CASSLAGGSWEVSYNEQFF. As DNA, the CDR3 is TGTGCCAGCAGCTTGGCCGGGGGCAGCTGGGAAGTCTCCTACAATGAGCAGTTCTTC.

This clonotype occurred many times. The chain is built from TRBV29-1 and TRBJ2-7, with TRBD1 matching over 8 bases. The V segment lost 6 bases and the J segment 6 bases; nucleotides outside the gene matches: 10. The CDR3 has 13 residues. Germline V gene sequence: CDR1 SQVTM, CDR2 ANQGSEA. CDR3 in amino acids: CSVTGTGPSEQYF. The CDR3 nucleotides read TGCAGCGTAACCGGGACAGGCCCGTCCGAGCAGTACTTC.